Each of the 32 T cell receptor beta chains below was sequenced from the same sample in a study of T-cell memory formation after mild COVID-19. Each CDR3 protein gets one entry after TCRdb re-called the 5' RACE reads with MiXCR. The table lists about 600,000 distinct CDR3 sequences, about 20% of them singletons, with around 8.4% in the top ten. Sequencing was carried out using PBMCs or a T cell subset sorted from them (not recorded which). The receptor source for this set is an adult woman who had mild COVID-19 (a few samples of this study predate the infection). Cell type and time point are not known.

This chain joins TRBV5-1 and TRBJ1-5; maybe TRBD1 (6 bases). Germline CDR1 is SGHRS and CDR2 is YFSETQ. The CDR3 is made up of 15 amino acids. V was clipped by 4 bases and J by 5 bases, with 16 bases between them. The CDR3, as DNA: TGCGCCAGCAGCCCGGAGGTAGGACAGTATCAGCCCCAGCATTTT. Translation: CASSPEVGQYQPQHF.

V gene TRBV5-1 combines with J gene TRBJ2-2, with D perhaps given as TRBD1 or TRBD2 (5 bases each). CDR1 SGHRS and CDR2 YFSETQ come from the germline V gene. The CDR3 contains 14 residues. Deletions cut 3 bases from V and 5 bases from J, with 11 bases between. As DNA, the CDR3 is TGCGCCAGCAGCTCGGGACGAGCAACCGGGGAGCTGTTTTTT. Its translation: CASSSGRATGELFF.

This clonotype occurred many times. The chain joins TRBV29-1 to TRBJ1-5; 7 bases are a match to TRBD1. Germline CDR1 and CDR2: SQVTM and ANQGSEA. J lost 2 bases, V lost 6 bases, and 4 bases had no gene match. The length of the CDR3 is 13 residues. The CDR3, as DNA: TGCAGCGTCAGACAGGGCCGCAATCAGCCCCAGCATTTT. Protein: CSVRQGRNQPQHF.

The chain is built from TRBV20-1 and TRBJ2-7; TRBD2 matches 8 bases. There are 17 residues in the CDR3. Germline trimming cut 0 bases from V and 0 bases from J; bases unmatched to any gene: 10. Germline loops: CDR1 DFQATT, CDR2 SNEGSKA (reference sequence). The CDR3 DNA reads as TGCAGTGCTAGAGATGTGGGTAGCGGGATCTCCTCCTACGAGCAGTACTTC. It codes for CSARDVGSGISSYEQYF.

This clonotype appeared a few times. The rearrangement joins TRBV29-1 to TRBJ1-2; 7 bases match TRBD1. The junction had 17 bases not matched to a gene; V was cut back by 7 bases and J by 3 bases. CDR1 is SQVTM, CDR2 ANQGSEA, per germline. The CDR3 has 16 amino acids. In DNA, the CDR3 is TGCAGCGCCCGAGGGGGGTCTCCTCAGGGGGACTATGGCTACACCTTC. Its protein is CSARGGSPQGDYGYTF.

J is TRBJ2-3 and V is TRBV15; TRBD2 matches at 11 bases. The CDR3 covers 16 residues. Germline values: CDR1 LNHNV, CDR2 YYDKDF (reference sequence). Germline trimming cut 5 bases from V and 6 bases from J; bases unmatched to any gene: 10. CDR3 loop: CATSPLWGLAEDTQYF. The CDR3 nucleotides are TGTGCCACCAGCCCTCTGTGGGGACTAGCGGAGGATACGCAGTATTTT.

This clonotype occurred a few times. The chain recombines TRBV5-1 with TRBJ1-4, with TRBD1 matching 9 bases. V dropped 3 bases and J dropped 7; count of bases not matched to a gene: 7. The CDR3 covers 15 residues. Germline lookup yields CDR1 SGHRS and CDR2 YFSETQ. CDR3 nucleotide sequence: TGCGCCAGCAGCTACGGGACAGGGATGAGTGAAAAACTGTTTTTT. It codes for CASSYGTGMSEKLFF.

The chain uses TRBV11-2 and TRBJ1-6, with D possibly matching TRBD1 (5 bases). Germline V gene lookup returns CDR1 SGHAT and CDR2 FQNNGV. V was trimmed by 8 bases and J by 8 bases, leaving 13 bases between them. The CDR3 has 13 amino acids. The CDR3: CASARGVDSPLHF. The CDR3 coding sequence is TGTGCCAGCGCCCGGGGGGTTGATTCACCCCTCCACTTT.

This clonotype was counted at least ten times. This chain connects TRBV4-1 to TRBJ1-1; D ambiguous. Trimming left V 1 base short and J 6 bases short, with 12 bases between. Germline assignment: CDR1 MGHRA and CDR2 YSYEKL. The CDR3 has 14 amino acids. The CDR3 region has the DNA TGCGCCAGCAGCCAAGGAGAGACGATGCCTGAAGCTTTCTTT. It codes for CASSQGETMPEAFF.

This chain connects TRBV12-3 or TRBV12-4 to TRBJ1-3, with TRBD1 identical over 8 bases. Germline trimming cut 5 bases from V and 4 bases from J; bases unmatched to any gene: 4. CDR3 size: 14 residues. For the CDR3, the DNA is TGTGCCAGCAGTCTCAGGGGGCCCGGAAACACCATATATTTT. This gives the protein CASSLRGPGNTIYF.

The chain couples TRBV5-1 to TRBJ1-1, with D possibly matching TRBD1 (6 bases). The CDR3 length is 15 residues. V lost 4 bases and J 2 bases, leaving 15 bases between the germline ends. Looked up from germline, CDR1 is SGHRS and CDR2 is YFSETQ. The CDR3 protein is CASSPGGAANTEAFF. The CDR3 nucleotides read TGCGCCAGCAGCCCGGGGGGCGCCGCAAACACTGAAGCTTTCTTT. Drawing the rest from reference TRBV5-1 and TRBJ1-1, the complete variable domain is KAGVTQTPRYLIKTRGQQVTLSCSPISGHRSVSWYQQTPGQGLQFLFEYFSETQRNKGNFPGRFSGRQFSNSRSEMNVSTLELGDSALYLCASSPGGAANTEAFFGQGTRLTVV.

A few counts support this clonotype. This rearrangement joins TRBV4-1 to TRBJ2-5; 10 bases match TRBD1. The V and J ends lost 0 bases and 5 bases, in that order; junction bases with no gene match: 9. CDR1 MGHRA and CDR2 YSYEKL come from the germline V gene. The CDR3 length is 17 residues. CDR3 protein: CASSQDPDRGRGETQYF. Written as DNA, the CDR3 is TGCGCCAGCAGCCAAGATCCCGACAGGGGGCGAGGGGAGACCCAGTACTTC.

A few counts support this clonotype. The chain couples TRBV20-1 to TRBJ2-5, with D maybe TRBD2 (6 bases). There are 11 residues in the CDR3. Trimming took off 8 bases at V and 5 bases at J, with 12 bases between the two ends. Germline-derived CDR1 and CDR2 are DFQATT and SNEGSKA (reference sequence). CDR3 amino acids: CSLLAGETQYF. The CDR3 nucleotides read TGCAGTTTACTAGCTGGGGAGACCCAGTACTTC.

The chain links TRBV24-1 to TRBJ1-1; D gene uncertain. Germline lookup yields CDR1 KGHDR and CDR2 SFDVKD. V lost 12 bases, J lost 11 bases, and 21 bases lay in between. This CDR3 spans 12 amino acids. The CDR3 bases are TGTGCCTCTGAATCGACGGCGGGGAGGGCTTTCTTT. This sequence encodes CASESTAGRAFF.

The chain has TRBV29-1 and TRBJ2-7; D is unclear. V lost 2 bases to trimming and J lost 0 bases, with 8 bases between them. The CDR3 runs to 13 residues. Per germline, CDR1 SQVTM and CDR2 ANQGSEA. In DNA, the CDR3 is TGCAGCGTTGAATCCCAGGACTCCTACGAGCAGTACTTC. Residues: CSVESQDSYEQYF.

The table lists this clonotype with a few counts. This sequence joins TRBV2 and TRBJ2-5; the D call may be TRBD1 or TRBD2 (5 bases each). Trimming pared 7 bases from V and 5 bases from J, leaving 17 bases between. Germline CDR1 and CDR2: SNHLY and FYNNEI. The CDR3 sequence is 14 residues long. The CDR3 loop reads CASTGRGTGETQYF. The DNA of the CDR3 is TGTGCCAGCACCGGGCGAGGGACGGGGGAGACCCAGTACTTC.

The chain recombines TRBV6-1 with TRBJ2-1, with TRBD1 as a possible D gene (5 bases). V lost 3 bases and J lost 2, with 20 bases in between. Looked up from germline, CDR1 is MNHNS and CDR2 is SASEGT. This CDR3 region has 18 residues. The CDR3, as DNA: TGTGCCAGCAGTGAGTGGTATTCGGATAGGGGTCCCTACAATGAGCAGTTCTTC. This codes for CASSEWYSDRGPYNEQFF.

This clonotype was observed a few times. The chain combines TRBV27 with TRBJ1-1, with a tentative D call TRBD1 (6 bases). Germline V CDR1 and CDR2: MNHEY, SMNVEV (reference sequence). This CDR3 is built from 13 residues. V lost 3 bases and J lost 3, with 8 bases in between. The CDR3 is CASSFRGYTEAFF. Written as DNA, the CDR3 is TGTGCCAGCAGTTTCAGGGGTTACACTGAAGCTTTCTTT.

The table lists this clonotype with a few counts. The CDR3 is CASWGLAEAFF. DNA for the CDR3: TGTGCCAGTTGGGGGCTTGCTGAAGCTTTCTTT. The chain combines TRBV6-5 with TRBJ1-1; tentative D call: TRBD1 (6 bases). The CDR3 loop spans 11 amino acids. The V end lost 9 bases, the J end lost 6 bases, and 11 bases lay between the germline ends. CDR1 MNHEY and CDR2 SVGAGI come from the germline V gene.

This clonotype was detected a few times. The chain employs TRBV29-1 and TRBJ2-3; D is undetermined. This CDR3 spans 14 amino acids. Germline loops: CDR1 SQVTM, CDR2 ANQGSEA. The germline V and J ends were trimmed by 3 bases and 3 bases, with 13 bases remaining between them. CDR3 region: CSVDWAVGTDTQYF. For the CDR3, the DNA is TGCAGCGTTGACTGGGCCGTTGGGACAGATACGCAGTATTTT.

This clonotype was recorded a few times. This sequence joins TRBV29-1 and TRBJ2-7; D might be TRBD2 (6 bases). This CDR3 has 14 amino acids. V lost 8 bases, J lost 2 bases, and 19 bases lay in between. CDR1 SQVTM and CDR2 ANQGSEA come from the germline V gene. CDR3 in amino acids: CSIPSESGTYEQYF. The CDR3, as DNA: TGCAGCATACCTAGCGAAAGTGGAACCTACGAGCAGTACTTC.

This clonotype was observed a few times. The chain employs TRBV7-9 and TRBJ2-5; D is perhaps TRBD1 (5 bases). Germline lookup yields CDR1 SEHNR and CDR2 FQNEAQ (reference sequence). The ends were cut back, 1 base at V and 2 bases at J, with 14 bases in the middle. CDR3 size: 16 residues. The CDR3 DNA is TGTGCCAGCAGCTTAGAGGGGCAGCTACCTCAAGAGACCCAGTACTTC. Protein: CASSLEGQLPQETQYF.

The rearrangement uses TRBV5-5 and TRBJ1-1; D is uncertain. In germline, CDR1 is SGHKS, CDR2 YYEKEE (reference sequence). The CDR3 extends over 16 amino acids. V lost 4 bases and J 4 bases, leaving 20 bases between the germline ends. This chain's CDR3 is CASSRDPGPKVTEAFF. CDR3 in DNA: TGTGCCAGCAGCAGAGACCCCGGGCCGAAAGTCACTGAAGCTTTCTTT.

The chain joins TRBV20-1 to TRBJ2-1; 10 nucleotides align to TRBD2. Germline lookup yields CDR1 DFQATT and CDR2 SNEGSKA (reference sequence). V shed 7 bases, J shed 4 bases, and the junction held 7 bases outside the gene matches. The CDR3 length is 14 residues. CDR3: CSGHSGGSYNEQFF. CDR3 DNA sequence: TGCAGTGGGCATAGCGGGGGGTCTTACAATGAGCAGTTCTTC.

In its sample, this clonotype was seen many times. This rearrangement joins TRBV3-1 to TRBJ1-5; D is uncertain. CDR1 LGHDT and CDR2 YNNKEL come from the germline V gene (reference sequence). This CDR3 contains 14 residues. V was cut by 3 bases and J by 1 base, with 7 bases left in between. Here the CDR3 reads CASSQGISNQPQHF. In nucleotides, the CDR3 is TGTGCCAGCAGCCAGGGGATAAGCAATCAGCCCCAGCATTTT.

This clonotype was detected only a few times. The chain recombines TRBV7-9 with TRBJ1-3; D remains ambiguous. CDR3 length: 15 residues. V gave up 3 bases and J gave up 0 bases, with 9 bases separating them. The germline CDR1 and CDR2 sequences are SEHNR and FQNEAQ (reference sequence). CDR3 in DNA: TGTGCCAGCAGCTTCTTTCGCACCTCTGGAAACACCATATATTTT. It translates to CASSFFRTSGNTIYF.

The chain couples TRBV7-9 to TRBJ2-7; 11 nucleotides match TRBD1. The length of the CDR3 is 17 residues. Trimming removed 4 bases from V and 0 bases from J; junction bases left unmatched: 8. Germline assignment: CDR1 SEHNR and CDR2 FQNEAQ (reference sequence). The CDR3 DNA is TGTGCCAGCAGCTCCCGCCGGGACAGGGGGAGCTCCTACGAGCAGTACTTC. Translated: CASSSRRDRGSSYEQYF.

This clonotype was counted a few times. The chain is built from TRBV5-1 and TRBJ2-3; D perhaps matches TRBD2 (5 bases). Germline V gives CDR1 SGHRS, CDR2 YFSETQ. Between the trimmed V and J ends, which lost 4 bases and 3 bases, there was a span of 18 bases. The CDR3 runs to 16 residues. The CDR3 is CASSPDLVQRTDTQYF. CDR3 bases: TGCGCCAGCAGCCCGGACCTAGTCCAGCGGACAGATACGCAGTATTTT.

At least ten counts were recorded for this clonotype. The chain has TRBV12-3 or TRBV12-4 and TRBJ2-3; tentative D call: TRBD1 (6 bases). There are 13 residues in the CDR3. Between the trimmed V and J ends, which lost 6 bases and 3 bases, there was a span of 10 bases. The CDR3 reads CASSHRVTDTQYF. CDR3 nucleotides: TGTGCCAGCAGCCACAGGGTTACAGATACGCAGTATTTT.

This clonotype appeared a few times. This rearrangement joins TRBV2 to TRBJ1-1; 10 positions agree with TRBD1. The CDR3 totals 15 residues. Germline V CDR1 and CDR2: SNHLY, FYNNEI. V shed 9 bases and J 4 bases; nucleotides not matched to a gene: 11. The CDR3 bases are TGTGCCAGTCTTCTGAGGACAGGGGGAGCCACTGAAGCTTTCTTT. It codes for CASLLRTGGATEAFF.

The V call is TRBV24-1, the J call TRBJ2-1; 7 nucleotides line up with TRBD2. CDR3 length: 15 residues. Germline V gives CDR1 KGHDR, CDR2 SFDVKD. The junction had 8 bases not matched to a gene; V was cut back by 9 bases and J by 1 base. In nucleotides, the CDR3 is TGTGCCACCGCCGGGCGGCGGGGGTCCTACAATGAGCAGTTCTTC. Translating gives CATAGRRGSYNEQFF.

This clonotype was counted a few times. The chain combines TRBV2 with TRBJ1-4; TRBD1 is a possible D gene (6 bases). V was cut by 7 bases and J by 11 bases, with 20 bases left in between. Germline V lookup: CDR1 SNHLY, CDR2 FYNNEI. This CDR3 contains 14 residues. The CDR3 reads CASKGDGPQVKLFF. CDR3 DNA sequence: TGTGCCAGCAAGGGGGACGGGCCTCAGGTGAAACTGTTTTTT. Looking up the rest from reference TRBV2 and TRBJ1-4 gives the full variable domain: EPEVTQTPSHQVTQMGQEVILRCVPISNHLYFYWYRQILGQKVEFLVSFYNNEISEKSEIFDDQFSVERPDGSNFTLKIRSTKLEDSAMYFCASKGDGPQVKLFFGSGTQLSVL.